A single sample is the source of the 3 T cell receptor beta chains below, sequenced in a study of metastatic and nonmetastatic thyroid tumors. Until they underwent thyroid surgery, no patient had received any treatment. TCRdb reassembled clones from the PCR reads with MiXCR. The table includes some 31,000 clones, roughly a fifth detected once. The sequenced material came from blood. These receptors were taken from a female donor with papillary thyroid cancer or a benign thyroid nodule (not recorded which). Some clones in this sample may be carry-over from other donors' samples.

This clone was seen repeatedly, ten times or more. The chain is built from TRBV5-5 and TRBJ2-2; D gene uncertain. This CDR3 has 16 amino acids. Germline-derived CDR1 and CDR2 are SGHKS and YYEKEE (reference sequence). Trimming pared 1 base from V and 0 bases from J, leaving 10 bases between. In DNA, the CDR3 is TGTGCCAGCAGCTTGAGCGCTTATGCGAACACCGGGGAGCTGTTTTTT. Translating gives CASSLSAYANTGELFF.

This clone was seen more than once but under ten times. This sequence joins TRBV6-2 or TRBV6-3 and TRBJ2-5; D is unresolved. The CDR3 runs 12 residues. The germline V and J ends were trimmed by 5 bases and 2 bases, with 6 bases remaining between them. In germline, CDR1 is MNHEY, CDR2 SVGEGT. This chain's CDR3 is CASSPVQETQYF. The CDR3 nucleotides are TGTGCCAGCAGTCCGGTTCAAGAGACCCAGTACTTC.

There are many counts of this clone. The chain couples TRBV20-1 to TRBJ2-7, with TRBD2 identical over 12 bases. Germline V gene sequence: CDR1 DFQATT, CDR2 SNEGSKA (reference sequence). The CDR3 is 13 amino acids. V lost 2 bases and J lost 9; bases outside the gene matches: 5. In DNA form, the CDR3 reads TGCAGTGCTAGATGGACTAGCGGGGTGGGGCAGTACTTC. Encoded protein: CSARWTSGVGQYF.